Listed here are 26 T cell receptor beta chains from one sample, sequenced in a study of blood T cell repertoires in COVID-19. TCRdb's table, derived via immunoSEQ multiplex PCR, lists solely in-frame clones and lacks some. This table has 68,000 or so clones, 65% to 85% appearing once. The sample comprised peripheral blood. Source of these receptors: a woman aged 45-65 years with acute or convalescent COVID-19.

CDR3 residues: CASRGQGGTEAFF. CDR3 nucleotide sequence: TGTGCCAGCAGGGGACAGGGTGGCACTGAAGCTTTCTTT. The rearrangement links TRBV2 to TRBJ1-1, with 9 bases identical to TRBD1. The CDR3 covers 13 residues. Germline V gene data show CDR1 as SNHLY and CDR2 as FYNNEI. The J segment lost 4 bases and the V segment lost 6 bases, leaving 3 bases of the junction unmatched.

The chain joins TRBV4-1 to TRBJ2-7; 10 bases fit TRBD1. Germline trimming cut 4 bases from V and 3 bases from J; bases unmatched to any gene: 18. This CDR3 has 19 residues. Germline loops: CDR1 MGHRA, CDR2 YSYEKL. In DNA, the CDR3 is TGCGCCAGCAGCCTCGGTTCCGGGACAGGGGCCCGTCCTGGCTACGAGCAGTACTTC. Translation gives CASSLGSGTGARPGYEQYF.

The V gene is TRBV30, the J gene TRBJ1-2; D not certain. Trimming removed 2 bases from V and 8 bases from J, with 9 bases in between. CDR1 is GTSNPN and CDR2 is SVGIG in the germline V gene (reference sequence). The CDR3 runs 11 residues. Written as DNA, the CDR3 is TGTGCCTGGAGTAAAAACAGAGGCTACACCTTC. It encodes CAWSKNRGYTF.

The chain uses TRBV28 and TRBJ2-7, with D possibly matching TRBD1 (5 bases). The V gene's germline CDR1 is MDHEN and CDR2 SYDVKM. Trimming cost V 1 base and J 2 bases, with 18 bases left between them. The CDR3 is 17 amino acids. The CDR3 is CASSLSTGALLTYEQYF. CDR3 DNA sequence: TGTGCCAGCAGTTTATCCACAGGTGCGTTACTAACCTACGAGCAGTACTTC.

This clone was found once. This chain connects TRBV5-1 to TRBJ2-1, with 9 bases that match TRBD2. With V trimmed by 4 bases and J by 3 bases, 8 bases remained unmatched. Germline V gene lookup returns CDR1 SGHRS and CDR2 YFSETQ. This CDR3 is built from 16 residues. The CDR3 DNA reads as TGCGCCAGCAGCCCTGGGGTAGCGGGAGTCTACAATGAGCAGTTCTTC. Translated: CASSPGVAGVYNEQFF.

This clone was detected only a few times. CDR3 nucleotide sequence: TGTGCCAGCACACCCTCAGAGGGGGCTGAAGCTTTCTTT. It encodes CASTPSEGAEAFF. This sequence joins TRBV2 and TRBJ1-1, with a tentative D call TRBD1 (6 bases). Germline loops: CDR1 SNHLY, CDR2 FYNNEI. The V end lost 7 bases, the J end lost 6 bases, and 15 bases lay between the germline ends. The CDR3 runs 13 residues.

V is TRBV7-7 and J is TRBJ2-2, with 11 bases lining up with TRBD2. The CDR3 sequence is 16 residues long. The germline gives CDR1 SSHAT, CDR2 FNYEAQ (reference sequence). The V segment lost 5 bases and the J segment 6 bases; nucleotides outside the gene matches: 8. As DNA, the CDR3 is TGTGCCAGCAGCGCCACTAGCGGGAGTATGTCCGGGGAGCTGTTTTTT. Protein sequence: CASSATSGSMSGELFF.

CDR3 DNA: TGCGCCAGCAGCGACAGGGAAAGGTCCTACAATGAGCAGTTCTTC. Protein product: CASSDRERSYNEQFF. V usage is TRBV5-1 and J usage is TRBJ2-1; 7 bases are a match to TRBD1. Germline CDR1 is SGHRS and CDR2 is YFSETQ. The junction had 5 bases not matched to a gene; V was cut back by 4 bases and J by 1 base. CDR3 length: 15 residues.

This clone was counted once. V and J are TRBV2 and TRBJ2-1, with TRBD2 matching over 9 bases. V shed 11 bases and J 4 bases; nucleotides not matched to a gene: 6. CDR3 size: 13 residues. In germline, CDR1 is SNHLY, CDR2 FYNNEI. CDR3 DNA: TGTGCCGCCCGGACTAGCGTTTACAATGAGCAGTTCTTC. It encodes CAARTSVYNEQFF.

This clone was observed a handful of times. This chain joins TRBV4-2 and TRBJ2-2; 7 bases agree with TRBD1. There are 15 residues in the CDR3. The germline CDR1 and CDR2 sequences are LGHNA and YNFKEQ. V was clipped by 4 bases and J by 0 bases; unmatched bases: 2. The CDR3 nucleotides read TGTGCCAGCAGCCGGACAGGATCGAACACCGGGGAGCTGTTTTTT. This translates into CASSRTGSNTGELFF.

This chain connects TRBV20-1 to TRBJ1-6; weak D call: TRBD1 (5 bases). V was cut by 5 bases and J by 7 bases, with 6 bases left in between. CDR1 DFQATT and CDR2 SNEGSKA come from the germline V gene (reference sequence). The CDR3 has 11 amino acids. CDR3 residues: CSAAGNSPLHF. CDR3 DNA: TGCAGTGCTGCAGGGAATTCACCCCTCCACTTT.

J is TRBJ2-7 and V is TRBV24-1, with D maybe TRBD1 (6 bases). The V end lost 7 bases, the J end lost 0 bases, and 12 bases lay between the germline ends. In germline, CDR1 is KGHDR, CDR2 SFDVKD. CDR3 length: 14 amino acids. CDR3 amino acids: CATSRTEISYEQYF. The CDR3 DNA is TGTGCCACCAGCAGGACAGAAATCTCCTACGAGCAGTACTTC.

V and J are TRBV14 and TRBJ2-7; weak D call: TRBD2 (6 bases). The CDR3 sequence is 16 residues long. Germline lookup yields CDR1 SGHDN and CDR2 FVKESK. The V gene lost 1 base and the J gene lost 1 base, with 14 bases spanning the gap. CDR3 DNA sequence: TGTGCCAGCAGCCAAGGATTCGGGAGTAGGTCCTACGAGCAGTACTTC. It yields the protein CASSQGFGSRSYEQYF.

CDR3 loop: CASSLRTGLYGYTF. The CDR3, as DNA: TGTGCCAGCAGTCTACGGACAGGCCTATATGGCTACACCTTC. The chain uses TRBV6-6 and TRBJ1-2; 7 bases are a match to TRBD1. Germline V CDR1 and CDR2: MNHNY, SVGAGI (reference sequence). The CDR3 runs 14 residues. The V segment lost 5 bases and the J segment 5 bases; nucleotides outside the gene matches: 8.

CDR3 sequence: CASTVGTGPYEQYF. The CDR3 bases are TGTGCCAGCACCGTGGGGACTGGCCCCTACGAGCAGTACTTC. The rearrangement joins TRBV9 to TRBJ2-7, with a tentative D call TRBD2 (6 bases). Germline V lookup: CDR1 SGDLS, CDR2 YYNGEE. The CDR3 spans 14 residues. The ends were cut back, 6 bases at V and 2 bases at J, with 15 bases in the middle.

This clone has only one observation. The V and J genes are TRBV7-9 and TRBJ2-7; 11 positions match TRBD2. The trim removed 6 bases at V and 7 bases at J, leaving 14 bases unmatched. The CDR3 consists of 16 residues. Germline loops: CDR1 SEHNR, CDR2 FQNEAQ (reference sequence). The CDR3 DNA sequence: TGTGCCAGCAGTTCCCCAGGGACTAGCGGTCCCGGGGAGCAGTACTTC. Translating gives CASSSPGTSGPGEQYF.

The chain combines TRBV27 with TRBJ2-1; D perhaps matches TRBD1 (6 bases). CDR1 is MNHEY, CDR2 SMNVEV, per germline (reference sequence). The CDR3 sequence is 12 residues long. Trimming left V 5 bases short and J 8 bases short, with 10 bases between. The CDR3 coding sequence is TGTGCCAGCAGTACGGACAGCGATGAGCAGTTCTTC. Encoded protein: CASSTDSDEQFF.

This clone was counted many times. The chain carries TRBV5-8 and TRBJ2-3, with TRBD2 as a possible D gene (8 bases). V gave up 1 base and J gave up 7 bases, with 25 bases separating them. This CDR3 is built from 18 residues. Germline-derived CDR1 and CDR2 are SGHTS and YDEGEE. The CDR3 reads CASSLTGQRGSSTNTQYF. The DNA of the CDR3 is TGTGCCAGCAGCTTGACGGGACAGCGGGGGTCATCAACAAATACGCAGTATTTT.

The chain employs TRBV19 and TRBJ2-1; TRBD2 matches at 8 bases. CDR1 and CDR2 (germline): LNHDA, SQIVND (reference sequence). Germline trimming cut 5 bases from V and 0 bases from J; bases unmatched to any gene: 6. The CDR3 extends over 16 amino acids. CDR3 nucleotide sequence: TGTGCCAGTAGTGCTAGCGGGTTGAGCTCCTACAATGAGCAGTTCTTC. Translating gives CASSASGLSSYNEQFF.

The CDR3 DNA follows: TGTGCCAGCAGTCCGGGACAGGGGAGCACAGATACGCAGTATTTT. Amino acid sequence: CASSPGQGSTDTQYF. V gene TRBV7-3 combines with J gene TRBJ2-3, with 10 positions matching TRBD1. J was trimmed by 0 bases and V by 6 bases; bases with no gene match: 3. The CDR3 has 15 residues. CDR1 and CDR2 from the germline V gene are SGHTA and FQGTGA.

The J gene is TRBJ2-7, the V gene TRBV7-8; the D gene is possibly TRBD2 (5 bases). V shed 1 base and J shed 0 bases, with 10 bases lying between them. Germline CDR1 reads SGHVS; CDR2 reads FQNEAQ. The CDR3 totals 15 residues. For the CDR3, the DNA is TGTGCCAGCAGCTTAGAGCGGTCCTCCTCCTACGAGCAGTACTTC. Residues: CASSLERSSSYEQYF.

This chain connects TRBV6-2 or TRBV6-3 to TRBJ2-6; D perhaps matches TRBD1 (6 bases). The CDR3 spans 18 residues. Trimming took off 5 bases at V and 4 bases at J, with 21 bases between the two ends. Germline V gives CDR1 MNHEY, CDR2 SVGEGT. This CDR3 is CASSPGGYRVGGANVLTF. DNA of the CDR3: TGTGCCAGCAGTCCCGGAGGCTACAGGGTAGGCGGGGCCAACGTCCTGACTTTC.

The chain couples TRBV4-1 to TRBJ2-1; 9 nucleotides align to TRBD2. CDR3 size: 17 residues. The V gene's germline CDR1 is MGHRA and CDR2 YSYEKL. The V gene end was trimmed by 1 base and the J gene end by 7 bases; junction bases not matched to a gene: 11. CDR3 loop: CASSQGAGGGAENEQFF. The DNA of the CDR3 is TGCGCCAGCAGCCAAGGAGCGGGCGGGGGGGCCGAAAATGAGCAGTTCTTC.

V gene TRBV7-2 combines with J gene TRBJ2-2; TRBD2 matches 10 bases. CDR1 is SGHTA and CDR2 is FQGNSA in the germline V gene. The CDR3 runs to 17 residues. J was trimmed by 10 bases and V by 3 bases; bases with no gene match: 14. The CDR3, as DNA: TGTGCCAGCAGCTTTTCTTTGGTAGCGGGAGGAGAGAAGGAGCTGTTTTTT. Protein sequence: CASSFSLVAGGEKELFF.

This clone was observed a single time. The CDR3 nucleotides are TGTGCCAGCAGCGCACAGGGGGGCAATCAGCCCCAGCATTTT. As protein: CASSAQGGNQPQHF. This chain links TRBV6-2 or TRBV6-3 with TRBJ1-5; 8 nucleotides align to TRBD1. V trimming: 6 bases; J trimming: 2 bases; junction bases outside the gene matches: 3. The CDR3 is 14 residues long. From germline, CDR1 is MNHEY and CDR2 SVGEGT.

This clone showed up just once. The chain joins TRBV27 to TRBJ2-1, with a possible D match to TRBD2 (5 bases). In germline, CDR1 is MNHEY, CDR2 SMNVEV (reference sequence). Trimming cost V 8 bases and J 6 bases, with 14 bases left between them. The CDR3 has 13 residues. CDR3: CASGRIGGNEQFF. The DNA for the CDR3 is TGTGCCAGCGGAAGGATCGGAGGCAATGAGCAGTTCTTC.